The next 21 T cell receptor beta chains were all read from a single sample in a study of shared clonotypes between healthy human individuals. Measured with immunoSEQ multiplex PCR; TCRdb has only the in-frame clones, and not every one. Among more than 1,200,000 clones listed, around 98.5% were seen once. Material for sequencing was naive CD4+ T cells sorted from blood. Indicated subset: CD45RA+ positively selected. These receptors were taken from a man aged 25-45 years in good health.

Regarding this clone: Other DNA sequences from this sample encode an identical CDR3 as well. The chain couples TRBV28 to TRBJ2-3; TRBD2 aligns across 9 bases. The CDR3 is 15 amino acids. After removal of 2 bases from V and 3 bases from J, the junction contained 3 bases not matched to a gene. Germline V lookup: CDR1 MDHEN, CDR2 SYDVKM. CDR3 nucleotides: TGTGCCAGCAGTTTAGCGGGAGGGCCTACAGATACGCAGTATTTT. Translation gives CASSLAGGPTDTQYF.

The J gene is TRBJ2-7, the V gene TRBV11-2; perhaps TRBD2 as D (6 bases). The germline V gene encodes CDR1 SGHAT and CDR2 FQNNGV. V was pared by 0 bases and J by 5 bases, with 11 bases between. This CDR3 is 14 amino acids long. The CDR3 nucleotides are TGTGCCAGCAGCTTAGATACTAGCCGGGACGAGCAGTACTTC. It is translated as CASSLDTSRDEQYF.

The chain joins TRBV6-5 to TRBJ2-5; D is unclear. This CDR3 has 13 amino acids. Deletions cut 6 bases from V and 0 bases from J, with 8 bases between. Germline V gives CDR1 MNHEY, CDR2 SVGAGI. This chain's CDR3 is CASSRTNQETQYF. CDR3 nucleotides: TGTGCCAGCAGCCGGACGAACCAAGAGACCCAGTACTTC.

For this clone: A junction boundary mismatches the germline segment, possibly from a read error. This chain connects TRBV6-1 to TRBJ2-7; tentative D call: TRBD1 (5 bases). Germline values: CDR1 MNHNS, CDR2 SASEGT. The CDR3 contains 13 residues. The CDR3 nucleotides read TGTGCCAGCAGTGAACCCCTCGGCGGACATTCGGGCTTC. The encoded protein is CASSEPLGGHSGF.

The chain combines TRBV15 with TRBJ1-5; possible D gene TRBD1, 6 bases. CDR3 length: 14 residues. CDR1 LNHNV and CDR2 YYDKDF come from the germline V gene (reference sequence). V was pared by 3 bases and J by 1 base, with 7 bases between. CDR3 protein: CATSSGTSNQPQHF. As DNA, the CDR3 is TGTGCCACCAGCAGCGGGACAAGCAATCAGCCCCAGCATTTT.

The chain joins TRBV5-1 to TRBJ1-2, with 10 bases identical to TRBD1. The CDR3 runs to 14 residues. Germline values: CDR1 SGHRS, CDR2 YFSETQ. The ends lost 4 bases at V and 6 bases at J; junction bases unmatched: 6. This CDR3 reads CASSPRQGADGYTF. CDR3 in DNA: TGCGCCAGCAGCCCGCGACAGGGGGCGGATGGCTACACCTTC.

The chain recombines TRBV18 with TRBJ2-5; no reliable D call. Germline V lookup: CDR1 KGHSH, CDR2 LQKENI. The ends were cut back, 3 bases at V and 4 bases at J, with 12 bases in the middle. The CDR3 totals 14 residues. The CDR3 region has the DNA TGTGCCAGCTCACCTGACCCCCTGGGAGAGACCCAGTACTTC. Encoded protein: CASSPDPLGETQYF.

This CDR3 reads CASSFYRISSGNTIYF. The CDR3 DNA follows: TGTGCCAGCAGCTTCTACAGGATTAGTTCTGGAAACACCATATATTTT. The V gene is TRBV11-2, the J gene TRBJ1-3; maybe TRBD1 (5 bases). This CDR3 comprises 16 residues. V was clipped by 3 bases and J by 1 base, with 13 bases between them. The germline V gene encodes CDR1 SGHAT and CDR2 FQNNGV.

V and J are TRBV10-3 and TRBJ2-7; 9 positions match TRBD2. In germline, CDR1 is ENHRY, CDR2 SYGVKD. The CDR3 spans 14 residues. J lost 0 bases, V lost 6 bases, and 3 bases had no gene match. CDR3 coding DNA: TGTGCCATCAGCCTAGCGGGACTCTCCTACGAGCAGTACTTC. It is translated as CAISLAGLSYEQYF.

The chain is built from TRBV5-4 and TRBJ2-2; D is unresolved. Germline V gene data show CDR1 as SGHNT and CDR2 as YYREEE (reference sequence). Trimming took off 1 base at V and 1 base at J, with 5 bases between the two ends. This CDR3 has 14 residues. CDR3 residues: CASSLPRNTGELFF. The CDR3 nucleotides read TGTGCCAGCAGCTTGCCCAGGAACACCGGGGAGCTGTTTTTT.

Details on this clone: Within the sample, other DNA sequences also encode this same CDR3. The rearrangement joins TRBV6-5 to TRBJ2-3; D is uncertain. The CDR3 contains 14 residues. V was trimmed by 6 bases and J by 0 bases, leaving 10 bases between them. From germline, CDR1 is MNHEY and CDR2 SVGAGI. In DNA, the CDR3 is TGTGCCAGCAGCCTCGGGCTGAGCACAGATACGCAGTATTTT. Amino acids: CASSLGLSTDTQYF.

The chain is built from TRBV6-1 and TRBJ1-5, with D possibly matching TRBD1 (6 bases). The CDR3 runs 12 residues. Germline lookup yields CDR1 MNHNS and CDR2 SASEGT. Trimming stripped 11 bases from V and 4 bases from J, with 12 bases between. CDR3 protein: CAGRTDNQPQHF. As DNA, the CDR3 is TGTGCCGGGCGGACAGATAATCAGCCCCAGCATTTT.

This chain connects TRBV7-7 to TRBJ2-5, with 7 positions matching TRBD1. The CDR3 is 14 amino acids. Germline loops: CDR1 SSHAT, CDR2 FNYEAQ (reference sequence). V trimming: 3 bases; J trimming: 5 bases; junction bases outside the gene matches: 6. CDR3 coding DNA: TGTGCCAGCAGCTTCGGGACAGTCGAGGAGACCCAGTACTTC. It is translated as CASSFGTVEETQYF.

V and J are TRBV5-1 and TRBJ2-7; 12 positions match TRBD2. The CDR3 has 16 amino acids. Germline loops: CDR1 SGHRS, CDR2 YFSETQ. The V gene end was trimmed by 1 base and the J gene end by 6 bases; junction bases not matched to a gene: 8. CDR3 loop: CASSLPKLAGGSEQYF. CDR3 sequence (DNA): TGCGCCAGCAGCTTGCCCAAACTAGCGGGAGGTTCCGAGCAGTACTTC.

This clone was recorded a few times. The gene calls are TRBV11-3 and TRBJ2-7, with D possibly being TRBD2 (6 bases). This CDR3 region has 15 residues. CDR1 and CDR2 from the germline V gene are SGHNT and YENEEA. The V end was cut by 1 base, the J end by 3 bases, with 13 bases between. The CDR3 DNA is TGTGCCAGCAGCTTAGGAGGTAGCGGAGACTACGAGCAGTACTTC. It is translated as CASSLGGSGDYEQYF.

The chain carries TRBV27 and TRBJ2-7, with 7 bases that match TRBD2. The CDR3 is 17 residues long. Germline V gene lookup returns CDR1 MNHEY and CDR2 SMNVEV (reference sequence). The V and J ends lost 1 base and 7 bases, in that order; junction bases with no gene match: 16. CDR3 nucleotides: TGTGCCAGCAGTTTATTACCCGTGGGACTACCCTCGGGTGAGCAGTACTTC. Translation gives CASSLLPVGLPSGEQYF.

The chain uses TRBV18 and TRBJ2-1, with TRBD2 as a possible D gene (6 bases). Trimming left V 2 bases short and J 8 bases short, with 10 bases between. Per the germline V gene, CDR1 is KGHSH and CDR2 is LQKENI. This CDR3 contains 13 residues. The CDR3 bases are TGTGCCAGCTCACCAACTAGCATGGATGAGCAGTTCTTC. Encoded protein: CASSPTSMDEQFF.

The V and J genes are TRBV27 and TRBJ2-4; D is undetermined. Germline CDR1 MNHEY, CDR2 SMNVEV (reference sequence). The CDR3 is 12 residues long. Trimming cost V 8 bases and J 0 bases, with 5 bases left between them. CDR3 sequence reads: CASDLAKNIQYF. The CDR3 DNA sequence: TGTGCCAGCGATCTAGCCAAAAACATTCAGTACTTC.

This chain uses TRBV11-2 with TRBJ2-1; D is possibly TRBD2 (6 bases). The germline V gene encodes CDR1 SGHAT and CDR2 FQNNGV. CDR3 length: 15 amino acids. V gave up 0 bases and J gave up 9 bases, with 15 bases separating them. CDR3 amino acids: CASSLELAGYSEQFF. In DNA, the CDR3 is TGTGCCAGCAGCTTAGAGCTGGCGGGATATTCTGAGCAGTTCTTC.

The chain carries TRBV2 and TRBJ2-5; TRBD2 aligns across 12 bases. Germline assignment: CDR1 SNHLY and CDR2 FYNNEI. There are 18 residues in the CDR3. The ends lost 0 bases at V and 2 bases at J; junction bases unmatched: 7. CDR3 sequence (DNA): TGTGCCAGCAGTGAAGCGCTTTCCGGGACTAGCGGGCAAGAGACCCAGTACTTC. Protein product: CASSEALSGTSGQETQYF.

This clone was found once. Other DNA sequences of this sample code for an identical CDR3. The chain carries TRBV18 and TRBJ1-5; the D gene is possibly TRBD1 (5 bases). The CDR3 consists of 14 residues. V lost 6 bases and J 2 bases, leaving 11 bases between the germline ends. Germline-derived CDR1 and CDR2 are KGHSH and LQKENI. CDR3: CASSPRGGNQPQHF. The CDR3 nucleotides read TGTGCCAGCTCCCCTAGGGGTGGCAATCAGCCCCAGCATTTT.